This TCR beta chain was sequenced for a study of CD8 T cells in Susac syndrome. Study-wide context: When blood was drawn, patients with Susac syndrome were on intravenous immunoglobulin alone, on corticosteroids, or therapy-naive.

With 5 bases clipped from V and 6 bases from J, the junction kept 4 bases outside the gene matches. The CDR3 has 13 amino acids. Germline V gene data show CDR1 as SGHTA and CDR2 as FQGTGA. Random hexamers primed reverse transcription of about 0.5 to 1 ug RNA. Amplification of TCR beta CDR3 by immunoSEQ multiplex PCR spanned 54 Vbeta and 13 Jbeta. TCRdb re-derived calls from the immunoSEQ multiplex PCR reads in MiXCR, one entry per CDR3 protein. The sample holds 150,000 to 200,000 distinct CDR3 sequences, about 96% seen once. Study results and limitations: CD4+ T cell repertoires in Susac syndrome lacked clonal expansion. The study's TCR sequencing and HLA analysis drew on a certain number of individuals. That number was acknowledged as relatively small.

As concerns this clonotype: Its antigen is unknown.

This sequence was found in a human donor with Susac syndrome. The chain employs TRBV7-3 and TRBJ2-1, with TRBD2 identical over 7 bases. Sequenced material: CD4+ T cells from PBMCs. The CDR3 loop reads CASSPPGGNEQFF. In nucleotides, the CDR3 is TGTGCCAGCAGCCCCCCGGGGGGCAATGAGCAGTTCTTC. The variable domain in full, completed from reference TRBV7-3 and TRBJ2-1, reads GAGVSQTPSNKVTEKGKYVELRCDPISGHTALYWYRQSLGQGPEFLIYFQGTGAADDSGLPNDRFFAVRPEGSVSTLKIQRTERGDSAVYLCASSPPGGNEQFFGPGTRLTVL.